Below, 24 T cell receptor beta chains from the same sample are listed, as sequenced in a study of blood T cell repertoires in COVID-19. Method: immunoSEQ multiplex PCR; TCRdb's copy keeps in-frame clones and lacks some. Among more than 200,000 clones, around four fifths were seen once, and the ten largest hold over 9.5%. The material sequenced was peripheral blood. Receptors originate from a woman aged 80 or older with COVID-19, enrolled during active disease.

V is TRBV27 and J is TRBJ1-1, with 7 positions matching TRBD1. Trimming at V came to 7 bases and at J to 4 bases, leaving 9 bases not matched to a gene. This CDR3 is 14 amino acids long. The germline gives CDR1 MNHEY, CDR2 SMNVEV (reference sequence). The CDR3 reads CASILTGAGTEAFF. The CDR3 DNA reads TGTGCCAGCATCCTAACAGGGGCGGGCACTGAAGCTTTCTTT.

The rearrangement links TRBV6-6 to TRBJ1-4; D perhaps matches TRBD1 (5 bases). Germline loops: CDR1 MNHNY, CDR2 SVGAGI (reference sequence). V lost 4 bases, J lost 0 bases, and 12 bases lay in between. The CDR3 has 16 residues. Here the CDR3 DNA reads TGTGCCAGCAGTTCGGACAACCCTGCAACTAATGAAAAACTGTTTTTT. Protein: CASSSDNPATNEKLFF.

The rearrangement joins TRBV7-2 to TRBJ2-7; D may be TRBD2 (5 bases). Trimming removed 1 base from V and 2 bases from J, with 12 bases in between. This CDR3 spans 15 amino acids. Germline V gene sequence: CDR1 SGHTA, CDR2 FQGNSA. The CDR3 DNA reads TGTGCCAGCAGCTTAGGAGGGTCGGGGACCTACGAGCAGTACTTC. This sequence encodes CASSLGGSGTYEQYF.

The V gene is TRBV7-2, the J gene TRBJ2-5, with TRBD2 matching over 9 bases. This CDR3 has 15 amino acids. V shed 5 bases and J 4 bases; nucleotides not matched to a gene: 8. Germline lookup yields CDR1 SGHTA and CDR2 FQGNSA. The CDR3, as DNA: TGTGCCAGCAGCCCCCTAGCGGGGCCTGGAGAGACCCAGTACTTC. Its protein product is CASSPLAGPGETQYF. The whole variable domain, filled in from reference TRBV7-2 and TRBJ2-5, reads GAGVSQSPSNKVTEKGKDVELRCDPISGHTALYWYRQSLGQGLEFLIYFQGNSAPDKSGLPSDRFSAERTGGSVSTLTIQRTQQEDSAVYLCASSPLAGPGETQYFGPGTRLLVL.

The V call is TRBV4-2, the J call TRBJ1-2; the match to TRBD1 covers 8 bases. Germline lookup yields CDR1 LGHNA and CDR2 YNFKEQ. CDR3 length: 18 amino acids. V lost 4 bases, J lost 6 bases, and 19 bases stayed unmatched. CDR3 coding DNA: TGTGCCAGCAGCCTTACCTCAACAGGGACAGGTAACTTGGATGGCTACACCTTC. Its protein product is CASSLTSTGTGNLDGYTF.

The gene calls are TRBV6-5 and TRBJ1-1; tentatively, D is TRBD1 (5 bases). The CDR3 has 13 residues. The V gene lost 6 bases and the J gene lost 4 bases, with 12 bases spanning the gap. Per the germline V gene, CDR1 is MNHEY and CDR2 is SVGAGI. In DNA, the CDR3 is TGTGCCAGCAGACTGAGACAGTCCACTGAAGCTTTCTTT. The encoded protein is CASRLRQSTEAFF.

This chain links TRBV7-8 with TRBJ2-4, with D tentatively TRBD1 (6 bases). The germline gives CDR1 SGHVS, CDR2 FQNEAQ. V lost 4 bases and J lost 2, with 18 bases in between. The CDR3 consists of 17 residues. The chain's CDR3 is CASSSRDTYGSKNIQYF. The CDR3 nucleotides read TGTGCCAGCAGCTCCCGGGACACTTACGGGTCCAAAAACATTCAGTACTTC.

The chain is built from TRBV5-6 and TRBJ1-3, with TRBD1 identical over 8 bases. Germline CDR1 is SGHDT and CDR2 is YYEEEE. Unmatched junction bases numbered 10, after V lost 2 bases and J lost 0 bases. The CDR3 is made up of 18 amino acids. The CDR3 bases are TGTGCCAGCAGCTTTTGGGACAGGCCCGCTAGCTCTGGAAACACCATATATTTT. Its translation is CASSFWDRPASSGNTIYF.

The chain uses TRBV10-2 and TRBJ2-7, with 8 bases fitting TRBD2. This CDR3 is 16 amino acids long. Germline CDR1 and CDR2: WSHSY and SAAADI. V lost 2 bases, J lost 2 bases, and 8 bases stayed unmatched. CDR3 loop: CASSETVAGRAYEQYV. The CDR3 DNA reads TGCGCCAGCAGTGAGACGGTAGCGGGGAGGGCCTACGAGCAGTACGTC.

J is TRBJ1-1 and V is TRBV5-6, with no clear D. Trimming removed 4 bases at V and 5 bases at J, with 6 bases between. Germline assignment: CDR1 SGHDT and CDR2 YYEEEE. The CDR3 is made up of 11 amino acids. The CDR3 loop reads CASSAGTEAFF. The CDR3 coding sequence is TGTGCCAGCAGCGCCGGTACTGAAGCTTTCTTT.

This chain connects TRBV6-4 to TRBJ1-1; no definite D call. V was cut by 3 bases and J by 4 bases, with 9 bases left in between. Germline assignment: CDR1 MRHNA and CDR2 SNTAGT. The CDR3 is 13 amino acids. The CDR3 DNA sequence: TGTGCCAGCAGTGAGATTCCGGGCACTGAAGCTTTCTTT. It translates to CASSEIPGTEAFF.

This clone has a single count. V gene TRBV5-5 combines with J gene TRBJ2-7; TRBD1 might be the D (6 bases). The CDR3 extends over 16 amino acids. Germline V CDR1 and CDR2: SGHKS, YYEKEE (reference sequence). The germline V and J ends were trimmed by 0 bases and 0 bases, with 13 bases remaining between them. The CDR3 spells CASSLVGQSSSYEQYV. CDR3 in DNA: TGTGCCAGCAGCTTGGTGGGACAATCCAGCTCCTACGAGCAGTACGTC.

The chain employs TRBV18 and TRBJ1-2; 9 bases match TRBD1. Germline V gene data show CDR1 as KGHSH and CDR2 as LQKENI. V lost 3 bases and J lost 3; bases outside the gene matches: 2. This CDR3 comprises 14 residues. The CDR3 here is CASSPGDRDYGYTF. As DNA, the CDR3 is TGTGCCAGCTCACCCGGGGACAGGGACTATGGCTACACCTTC.

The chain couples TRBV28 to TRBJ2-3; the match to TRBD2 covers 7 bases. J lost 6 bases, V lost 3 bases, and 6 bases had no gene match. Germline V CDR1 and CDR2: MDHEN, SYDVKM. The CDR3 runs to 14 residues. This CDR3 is CASSFLAGDDTQYF. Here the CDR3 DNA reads TGTGCCAGCAGTTTTCTGGCGGGGGACGATACGCAGTATTTT.

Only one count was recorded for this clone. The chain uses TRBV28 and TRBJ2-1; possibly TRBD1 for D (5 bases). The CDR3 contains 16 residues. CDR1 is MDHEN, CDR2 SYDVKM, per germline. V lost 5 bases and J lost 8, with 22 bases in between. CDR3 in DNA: TGTGCCAGCAGTCAAAGGGGTAGCCCTACAATTGATGAGCAGTTCTTC. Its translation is CASSQRGSPTIDEQFF.

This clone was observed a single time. CDR3 sequence reads: CASSLNRATEAFF. The CDR3 DNA reads TGTGCCAGCAGCTTAAACAGGGCTACTGAAGCTTTCTTT. The gene calls are TRBV7-2 and TRBJ1-1, with a weak D call TRBD1 (6 bases). Trimming took off 2 bases at V and 5 bases at J, with 9 bases between the two ends. CDR3 size: 13 residues. The germline V gene has CDR1 SGHTA and CDR2 FQGNSA.

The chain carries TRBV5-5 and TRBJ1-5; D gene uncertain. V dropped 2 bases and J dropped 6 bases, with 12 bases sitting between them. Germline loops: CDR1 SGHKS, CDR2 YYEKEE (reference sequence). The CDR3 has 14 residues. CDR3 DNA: TGTGCCAGCAGCTTATCGGGAGTGGGTCAGCCCCAGCATTTT. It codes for CASSLSGVGQPQHF.

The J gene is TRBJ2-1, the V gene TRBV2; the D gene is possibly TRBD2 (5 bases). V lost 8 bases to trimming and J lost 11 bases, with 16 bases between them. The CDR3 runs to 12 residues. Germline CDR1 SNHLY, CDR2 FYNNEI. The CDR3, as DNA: TGTGCCAGCCTCGGACTGAGCGCCCAGCAGTTCTTC. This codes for CASLGLSAQQFF. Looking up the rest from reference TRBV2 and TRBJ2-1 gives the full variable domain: EPEVTQTPSHQVTQMGQEVILRCVPISNHLYFYWYRQILGQKVEFLVSFYNNEISEKSEIFDDQFSVERPDGSNFTLKIRSTKLEDSAMYFCASLGLSAQQFFGPGTRLTVL.

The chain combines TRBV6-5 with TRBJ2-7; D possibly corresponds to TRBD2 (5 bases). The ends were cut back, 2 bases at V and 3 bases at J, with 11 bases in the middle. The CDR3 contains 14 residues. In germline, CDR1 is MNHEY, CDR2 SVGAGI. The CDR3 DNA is TGTGCCAGCAGTTACGGGAGATTGGGCTACGAGCAGTACTTC. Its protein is CASSYGRLGYEQYF.

CDR3 amino acids: CASSFDATGRSEKLFF. The CDR3 coding sequence is TGTGCCAGCTCCTTCGATGCCACAGGACGCTCGGAAAAACTGTTTTTT. This chain uses TRBV18 with TRBJ1-4, with a weak D call TRBD1 (5 bases). This CDR3 is 16 amino acids long. CDR1 and CDR2 (germline): KGHSH, LQKENI. V lost 6 bases, J lost 8 bases, and 22 bases lay in between.

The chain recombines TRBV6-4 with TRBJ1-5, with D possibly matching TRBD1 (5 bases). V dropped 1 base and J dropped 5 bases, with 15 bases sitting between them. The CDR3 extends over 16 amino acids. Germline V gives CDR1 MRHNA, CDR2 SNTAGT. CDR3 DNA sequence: TGTGCCAGCAGTGACTGGTGGGGGGAAGCGCATCAGCCCCAGCATTTT. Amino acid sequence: CASSDWWGEAHQPQHF.

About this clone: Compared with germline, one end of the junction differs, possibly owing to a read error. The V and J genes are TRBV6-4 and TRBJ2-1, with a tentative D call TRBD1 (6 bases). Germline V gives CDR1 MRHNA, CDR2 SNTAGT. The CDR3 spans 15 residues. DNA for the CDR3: TGTGCCAGCGGGGGCGGGTCAAAAGCCTATAATGAGCAGTTCTTC. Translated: CASGGGSKAYNEQFF.

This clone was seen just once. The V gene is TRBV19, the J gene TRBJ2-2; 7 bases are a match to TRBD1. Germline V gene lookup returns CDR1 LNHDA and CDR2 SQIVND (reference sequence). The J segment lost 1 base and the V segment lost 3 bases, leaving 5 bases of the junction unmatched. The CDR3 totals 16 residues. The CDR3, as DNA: TGTGCCAGTAGTATTTTAAGGACAGGGAACACCGGGGAGCTGTTTTTT. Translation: CASSILRTGNTGELFF.

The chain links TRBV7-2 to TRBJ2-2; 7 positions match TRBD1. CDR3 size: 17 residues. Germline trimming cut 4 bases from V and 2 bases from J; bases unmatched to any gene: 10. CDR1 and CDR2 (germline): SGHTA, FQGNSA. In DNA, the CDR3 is TGTGCCAGCAGCTCACGGCCGGGACAGTATAACACCGGGGAGCTGTTTTTT. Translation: CASSSRPGQYNTGELFF.